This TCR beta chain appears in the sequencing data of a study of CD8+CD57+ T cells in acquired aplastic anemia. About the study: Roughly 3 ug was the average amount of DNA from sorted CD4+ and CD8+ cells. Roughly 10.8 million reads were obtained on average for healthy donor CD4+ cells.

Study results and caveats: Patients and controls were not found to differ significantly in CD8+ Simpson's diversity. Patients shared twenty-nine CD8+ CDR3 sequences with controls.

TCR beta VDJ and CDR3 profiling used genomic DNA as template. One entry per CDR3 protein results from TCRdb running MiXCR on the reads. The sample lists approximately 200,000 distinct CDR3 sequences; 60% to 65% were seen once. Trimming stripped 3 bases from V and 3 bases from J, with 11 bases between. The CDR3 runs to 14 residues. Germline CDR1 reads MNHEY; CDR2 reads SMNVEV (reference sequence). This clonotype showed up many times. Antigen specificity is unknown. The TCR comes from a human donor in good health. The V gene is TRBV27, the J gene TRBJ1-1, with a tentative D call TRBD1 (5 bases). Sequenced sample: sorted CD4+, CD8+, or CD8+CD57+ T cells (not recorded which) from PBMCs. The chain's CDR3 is CASSLGTPDTEAFF. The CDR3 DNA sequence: TGTGCCAGCAGTTTGGGGACGCCGGACACTGAAGCTTTCTTT.